A single sample gave rise to the 15 T cell receptor beta chains below, sequenced in a study of blood T cell repertoires in COVID-19. The protocol was immunoSEQ multiplex PCR, while the TCRdb copy is restricted to in-frame clones and leaves out a portion. The table lists around 250,000 clones, roughly four fifths of them singletons. The specimen sequenced was PBMCs or T cells enriched from blood (not recorded which). These receptors all come from a man between 25 and 39 years old with acute COVID-19.

The chain uses TRBV11-2 and TRBJ2-7; 7 bases agree with TRBD1. V shed 3 bases, J shed 6 bases, and the junction held 5 bases outside the gene matches. Per the germline V gene, CDR1 is SGHAT and CDR2 is FQNNGV. CDR3 length: 13 amino acids. The DNA of the CDR3 is TGTGCCAGCAGCTTGGGCCGGGACAGCGAGCAGTACGTC. Encoded protein: CASSLGRDSEQYV.

This clone has more than one count but fewer than ten. The chain links TRBV29-1 to TRBJ2-1; no definite D call. V was clipped by 4 bases and J by 2 bases, with 9 bases between them. This CDR3 spans 13 amino acids. Germline CDR1 SQVTM, CDR2 ANQGSEA. CDR3 DNA sequence: TGCAGCGTTGGTCCAGGTACCTACAATGAGCAGTTCTTC. Its translation: CSVGPGTYNEQFF.

Comment on this clone: Relative to the germline gene, one junction end is altered; a read error may explain this. The chain recombines TRBV2 with TRBJ1-4; TRBD1 agrees at 8 bases. Germline values: CDR1 SNHLY, CDR2 FYNNEI. This CDR3 region has 18 residues. The DNA for the CDR3 is TGTGCCAGCAATCTTCGCGGGGCAGGGGGCAGACTGACCTCCGCCCGAAGTTTT. This encodes CASNLRGAGGRLTSARSF.

The rearrangement joins TRBV3-1 (or the pseudogene TRBV3-2) to TRBJ1-2; TRBD1 might be the D (5 bases). Looked up from germline, CDR1 is LGHDT and CDR2 is YNNKEL (reference sequence). V lost 4 bases and J 1 base, leaving 16 bases between the germline ends. This CDR3 region has 16 residues. The CDR3 coding sequence is TGTGCCAGCAGCCCCACCGGAAGGGGCCATAACTATGGCTACACCTTC. This codes for CASSPTGRGHNYGYTF.

V and J are TRBV5-8 and TRBJ2-6; weak D call: TRBD1 (5 bases). Germline V CDR1 and CDR2: SGHTS, YDEGEE. This CDR3 contains 18 residues. Between the trimmed V and J ends, which lost 1 base and 0 bases, there was a span of 14 bases. Here the CDR3 reads CASSLSETEYSGANVLTF. The CDR3 coding sequence is TGTGCCAGCAGCTTGTCGGAGACAGAATACTCTGGGGCCAACGTCCTGACTTTC.

The V gene is TRBV6-4, the J gene TRBJ2-5, with D maybe TRBD2 (6 bases). The CDR3 consists of 14 residues. V was cut by 2 bases and J by 5 bases, with 12 bases left in between. Per germline, CDR1 MRHNA and CDR2 SNTAGT. This CDR3 is CASSDEAGSETQYF. The CDR3 DNA is TGTGCCAGCAGTGACGAAGCGGGTTCGGAGACCCAGTACTTC.

This clone has more than one count but fewer than ten. The rearrangement joins TRBV19 to TRBJ2-5; perhaps TRBD2 as D (5 bases). Trimming removed 3 bases at V and 2 bases at J, with 13 bases between. The CDR3 is 15 amino acids. The germline V gene has CDR1 LNHDA and CDR2 SQIVND (reference sequence). CDR3 sequence (DNA): TGTGCCAGTAGTATTGTTATTACGGGACAAGAGACCCAGTACTTC. It codes for CASSIVITGQETQYF.

The rearrangement links TRBV5-8 to TRBJ1-1; 8 bases are shared with TRBD1. J gave up 3 bases and V 6 bases, and 4 bases lay outside the gene matches. Germline CDR1 and CDR2: SGHTS and YDEGEE. CDR3 length: 13 residues. The DNA of the CDR3 is TGTGCCAGCATCGTACAGGGGGACACTGAAGCTTTCTTT. It specifies CASIVQGDTEAFF. The full variable domain, with the rest looked up from reference TRBV5-8 and TRBJ1-1, is EAGVTQSPTHLIKTRGQQATLRCSPISGHTSVYWYQQALGLGLQFLLWYDEGEERNRGNFPPRFSGRQFPNYSSELNVNALELEDSALYLCASIVQGDTEAFFGQGTRLTVV.

The chain employs TRBV18 and TRBJ2-3; 8 nucleotides align to TRBD1. Germline V CDR1 and CDR2: KGHSH, LQKENI. The CDR3 sequence is 15 residues long. Unmatched junction bases numbered 7, after V lost 6 bases and J lost 2 bases. In DNA form, the CDR3 reads TGTGCCAGCTCCCGGGACAGGCATTTCACAGATACGCAGTATTTT. Encoded protein: CASSRDRHFTDTQYF.

J is TRBJ1-5 and V is TRBV28; 7 bases line up with TRBD1. Germline V lookup: CDR1 MDHEN, CDR2 SYDVKM. V shed 4 bases and J 10 bases; nucleotides not matched to a gene: 7. The CDR3 runs to 13 residues. DNA of the CDR3: TGTGCCAGCAGTTCCGGGACAGCCAAACCCCAGCATTTT. It specifies CASSSGTAKPQHF.

The chain joins TRBV6-5 to TRBJ1-5, with D perhaps TRBD1 (5 bases). The CDR3 is made up of 12 amino acids. Trimming removed 8 bases at V and 4 bases at J, with 9 bases between. The germline CDR1 and CDR2 sequences are MNHEY and SVGAGI. As DNA, the CDR3 is TGTGCCAGCCATGACAGAAATCAGCCCCAGCATTTT. Translation gives CASHDRNQPQHF.

This clone occurred a few times. The V call is TRBV25-1, the J call TRBJ2-7; D remains unclear. CDR3 length equals 13 residues. Germline lookup yields CDR1 MGHDK and CDR2 SYGVNS. Trimming pared 4 bases from V and 3 bases from J, leaving 10 bases between. CDR3 in amino acids: CASSGASFYEQYV. For the CDR3, the DNA is TGTGCCAGCAGTGGAGCCTCTTTCTACGAGCAGTACGTC.

The rearrangement links TRBV18 to TRBJ2-5; 7 bases are a match to TRBD1. The germline V gene encodes CDR1 KGHSH and CDR2 LQKENI. The CDR3 is 15 residues long. J was trimmed by 1 base and V by 6 bases; bases with no gene match: 8. DNA for the CDR3: TGTGCCAGCTCCCGCAACAGGGGTGGCCAAGAGACCCAGTACTTC. This translates into CASSRNRGGQETQYF.

This chain connects TRBV5-1 to TRBJ2-1; 12 bases map to TRBD2. V lost 4 bases, J lost 4 bases, and 9 bases stayed unmatched. The CDR3 contains 17 residues. Germline CDR1 is SGHRS and CDR2 is YFSETQ. CDR3 residues: CASSRLAGGTSYNEQFF. The DNA of the CDR3 is TGCGCCAGCAGCCGGCTAGCGGGGGGGACCAGTTACAATGAGCAGTTCTTC. The complete variable domain, with remaining parts taken from reference TRBV5-1 and TRBJ2-1, reads KAGVTQTPRYLIKTRGQQVTLSCSPISGHRSVSWYQQTPGQGLQFLFEYFSETQRNKGNFPGRFSGRQFSNSRSEMNVSTLELGDSALYLCASSRLAGGTSYNEQFFGPGTRLTVL.

The chain joins TRBV29-1 to TRBJ2-1; 9 positions agree with TRBD1. The germline V gene encodes CDR1 SQVTM and CDR2 ANQGSEA. This CDR3 comprises 12 residues. The J segment lost 6 bases and the V segment lost 6 bases, leaving 3 bases of the junction unmatched. The CDR3 bases are TGCAGCGTATCGGGACAGGGCAATGAGCAGTTCTTC. Translation gives CSVSGQGNEQFF.